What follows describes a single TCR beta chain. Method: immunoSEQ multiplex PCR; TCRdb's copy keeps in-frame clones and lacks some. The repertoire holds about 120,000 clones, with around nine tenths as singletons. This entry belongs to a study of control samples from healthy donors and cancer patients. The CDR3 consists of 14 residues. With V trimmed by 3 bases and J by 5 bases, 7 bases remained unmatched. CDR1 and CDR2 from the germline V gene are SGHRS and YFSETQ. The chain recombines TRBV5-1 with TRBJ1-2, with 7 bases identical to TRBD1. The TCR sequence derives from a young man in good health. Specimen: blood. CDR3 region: CASSWEGARYGYTF. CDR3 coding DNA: TGCGCCAGCAGCTGGGAGGGGGCTCGGTATGGCTACACCTTC.